The 31 T cell receptor beta chains in this list originate from one sample, sequenced in a study of T cells in women clearing cervical HPV infection. Here immunoSEQ multiplex PCR was the method, and the copy in TCRdb shows in-frame clones only, minus some. In all, the sample yields roughly 42,000 clones. The material sequenced was blood buffy coat. These receptors were collected from a woman aged 18-69 years with a cervical HPV16 infection that either progressed to CIN3+ or cleared (not recorded which).

About this clone: The read ends 3 residues shy of where the CDR3 ends; the end is completed using the germline J gene. The V call is TRBV2, the J call TRBJ1-5; 9 bases map to TRBD1. The length of the CDR3 is 15 residues. CDR1 SNHLY and CDR2 FYNNEI come from the germline V gene. J lost 3 bases, V lost 6 bases, and 6 bases had no gene match. The CDR3 DNA, read in part, is TGTGCCAGCAGAGGGGGGGACAGGGCCAATCAGCCC. It is translated as CASRGGDRANQP. The complete CDR3 protein is CASRGGDRANQPQHF.

Turning to this clone: The read finishes 3 residues shy of the CDR3 end, and the germline J gene is used to complete it. The V call is TRBV5-6, the J call TRBJ2-7; 8 bases agree with TRBD1. The CDR3 has 15 amino acids. With 0 bases clipped from V and 5 bases from J, the junction kept 7 bases outside the gene matches. Germline values: CDR1 SGHDT, CDR2 YYEEEE. CDR3 region: CASSLVTGGYHEQYF. The part of the CDR3 DNA that was read is TGTGCCAGCAGCTTGGTTACAGGGGGATACCACGAG.

A word on this clone: The missing CDR3 end, 3 residues past where the read stops, is filled in from the germline J gene. The V gene is TRBV19, the J gene TRBJ2-2; 10 nucleotides match TRBD2. Germline loops: CDR1 LNHDA, CDR2 SQIVND (reference sequence). The CDR3 totals 15 residues. Germline trimming cut 4 bases from V and 8 bases from J; bases unmatched to any gene: 7. The CDR3: CASSTPSGRAGELFF. The part of the CDR3 DNA that was read is TGTGCCAGTAGTACCCCAAGCGGGAGGGCGGGGGAG. The variable domain in full, with the rest retrieved from reference TRBV19 and TRBJ2-2, is DGGITQSPKYLFRKEGQNVTLSCEQNLNHDAMYWYRQDPGQGLRLIYYSQIVNDFQKGDIAEGYSVSREKKESFPLTVTSAQKNPTAFYLCASSTPSGRAGELFFGEGSRLTVL.

In regard to this clone: The read is 3 residues too short to cover the CDR3 end, so that end is filled in from the germline J gene. The J gene is TRBJ2-6, the V gene TRBV4-2, with 7 bases fitting TRBD2. V lost 8 bases, J lost 0 bases, and 4 bases stayed unmatched. Germline assignment: CDR1 LGHNA and CDR2 YNFKEQ. The CDR3 covers 15 residues. This CDR3 reads CASLERGSGANVLTF. CDR3 bases read: TGTGCCAGCCTGGAGCGGGGCTCTGGGGCCAACGTC.

CDR3 DNA, as far as it was read: TGCAGTGCTAGTCAACATCGCAATCAGCCC. This sequence encodes CSASQHRNQP. The full CDR3 protein reads CSASQHRNQPQHF. This rearrangement joins TRBV20-1 to TRBJ1-5; D is unclear. Read coverage stops 3 residues before the CDR3 terminus; the germline J gene supplies the remainder. The V end lost 3 bases, the J end lost 2 bases, and 8 bases lay between the germline ends. The V gene's germline CDR1 is DFQATT and CDR2 SNEGSKA (reference sequence). The CDR3 consists of 13 residues.

A remark on this clone: The CDR3 goes on 3 residues after the read ends, and that part is filled in from the germline J gene. The rearrangement joins TRBV5-1 to TRBJ2-3; no reliable D call. This CDR3 comprises 14 residues. Germline V gene sequence: CDR1 SGHRS, CDR2 YFSETQ. Trimming removed 0 bases at V and 1 base at J, with 6 bases between. The DNA read from the CDR3 is TGCGCCAGCAGCTTGGAAGGCCGCACAGATACG. Its translation is CASSLEGRTDT. The whole CDR3 sequence reads CASSLEGRTDTQYF.

A remark on this clone: From the germline J gene comes the end of the CDR3, since the read stops 3 residues before it. The chain couples TRBV5-1 to TRBJ2-1; D unclear. Trimming cost V 0 bases and J 2 bases, with 6 bases left between them. This CDR3 region has 14 residues. CDR1 is SGHRS, CDR2 YFSETQ, per germline. The CDR3 sequence: CASSLGTAYNEQFF. The sequenced part of the CDR3 DNA is TGCGCCAGCAGCTTGGGAACAGCCTACAATGAG. The full variable domain, completed using reference TRBV5-1 and TRBJ2-1, is KAGVTQTPRYLIKTRGQQVTLSCSPISGHRSVSWYQQTPGQGLQFLFEYFSETQRNKGNFPGRFSGRQFSNSRSEMNVSTLELGDSALYLCASSLGTAYNEQFFGPGTRLTVL.

Remarks on this clone: The read ends 3 residues shy of where the CDR3 ends; the end is completed using the germline J gene. J is TRBJ2-7 and V is TRBV9; 7 bases line up with TRBD1. J lost 6 bases, V lost 3 bases, and 3 bases had no gene match. The V gene's germline CDR1 is SGDLS and CDR2 YYNGEE. The CDR3 runs to 12 residues. Incomplete CDR3 DNA: TGTGCCAGCAGCGGAACAGGGGTCGAG. Translating it yields CASSGTGVE. The entire CDR3 sequence reads CASSGTGVEQYF.

Notes on this clone: The observed sequence ends 3 residues before the CDR3 terminus, with the missing tail filled in from the germline J gene. The chain links TRBV10-3 to TRBJ1-1; D possibly corresponds to TRBD1 (5 bases). CDR3 length: 14 residues. V lost 3 bases and J 4 bases, leaving 12 bases between the germline ends. Germline V gene sequence: CDR1 ENHRY, CDR2 SYGVKD. The CDR3 loop is CAISDEARGTEAFF. The part of the CDR3 DNA that was read is TGTGCCATCAGTGATGAGGCGAGGGGCACTGAA.

As concerns this clone: The CDR3 end is not reached by the read, which stops 3 residues before it; the germline J gene fills it in. The chain is built from TRBV28 and TRBJ1-5, with 12 bases matching TRBD1. The junction had 9 bases not matched to a gene; V was cut back by 6 bases and J by 6 bases. Germline CDR1 reads MDHEN; CDR2 reads SYDVKM. This CDR3 is 16 amino acids long. Incomplete CDR3 DNA: TGTGCCAGCAGGGTAGGGACAGGGGGCTTGCCTCAGCCC. Its translation is CASRVGTGGLPQP. The whole CDR3 is CASRVGTGGLPQPQHF.

On this clone: With the read ending 3 residues before the CDR3 end, the germline J gene is used to fill in that end. This chain uses TRBV20-1 with TRBJ2-3; 7 bases line up with TRBD2. The germline gives CDR1 DFQATT, CDR2 SNEGSKA (reference sequence). This CDR3 contains 13 residues. With V trimmed by 1 base and J by 5 bases, 3 bases remained unmatched. The CDR3 DNA, read in part, is TGCAGTGCTAGAGGGACTAGGATAGATACG. Protein sequence: CSARGTRIDT. The CDR3 reads in full as CSARGTRIDTQYF.

Points on this clone: The read halts 3 residues ahead of the CDR3 end, with the missing end drawn from the germline J gene. The V gene is TRBV6-2 or TRBV6-3, the J gene TRBJ2-1, with 10 nucleotides matching TRBD2. Germline V lookup: CDR1 MNHEY, CDR2 SVGEGT. V lost 6 bases and J lost 8; bases outside the gene matches: 16. The CDR3 runs 17 residues. The CDR3 sequence: CASRAAFKREGPYEQFF. The sequenced part of the CDR3 DNA is TGTGCCAGCAGAGCCGCTTTTAAGCGGGAGGGCCCTTATGAG.

A note on this clone: With the read ending 3 residues before the CDR3 end, the germline J gene is used to fill in that end. The rearrangement joins TRBV6-2 or TRBV6-3 to TRBJ2-3, with TRBD2 matching 8 bases. The CDR3 contains 11 residues. Germline CDR1 and CDR2: MNHEY and SVGEGT. CDR3 protein: CASRGGETQYF. CDR3 bases read: TGTGCCAGTCGGGGGGGTGAGACG.

Regarding this clone: The read falls 3 residues short of the CDR3 end, and the missing part is taken from the germline J gene. V is TRBV5-1 and J is TRBJ2-7; the match to TRBD2 covers 11 bases. The CDR3 is 18 amino acids. Germline V gene data show CDR1 as SGHRS and CDR2 as YFSETQ. V was clipped by 3 bases and J by 3 bases; unmatched bases: 14. The CDR3 DNA, read in part, is TGCGCCAGCAGCTCGACACCCGGGACTAGCGGCCTCGTCTACGAG. Its translation is CASSSTPGTSGLVYE. The whole CDR3 protein is CASSSTPGTSGLVYEQYF.

As to this clone: Read sequence stops 3 residues before the CDR3 end, and the germline J gene provides the missing end. The chain employs TRBV11-2 and TRBJ2-3, with D perhaps TRBD2 (6 bases). Trimming pared 2 bases from V and 0 bases from J, leaving 9 bases between. Germline CDR1 SGHAT, CDR2 FQNNGV. This CDR3 region has 15 residues. The sequenced part of the CDR3 DNA is TGTGCCAGCAGCTTAACTGGGGGGAGCACAGATACG. Its translation: CASSLTGGSTDT. The CDR3 as a whole reads CASSLTGGSTDTQYF.

CDR3 protein: CASSRRTGYQETQYF. The CDR3 bases that were read are TGTGCCAGCAGCCGGAGAACGGGGTACCAAGAGACG. The chain employs TRBV7-2 and TRBJ2-3, with D maybe TRBD2 (5 bases). The read finishes 3 residues shy of the CDR3 end, and the germline J gene is used to complete it. The CDR3 totals 15 residues. Germline V lookup: CDR1 SGHTA, CDR2 FQGNSA.

With respect to this clone: The observed sequence ends 3 residues before the CDR3 terminus, with the missing tail filled in from the germline J gene. J is TRBJ1-5 and V is TRBV7-9; D is undetermined. Germline loops: CDR1 SEHNR, CDR2 FQNEAQ (reference sequence). The V and J ends lost 3 bases and 4 bases respectively, with 4 bases between them. The CDR3 covers 12 residues. The CDR3 spells CASSLSNQPQHF. The DNA read from the CDR3 is TGTGCCAGCAGCTTGTCTAATCAGCCC. Full variable domain (outside the CDR3, taken from reference TRBV7-9 and TRBJ1-5): DTGVSQNPRHKITKRGQNVTFRCDPISEHNRLYWYRQTLGQGPEFLTYFQNEAQLEKSRLLSDRFSAERPKGSFSTLEIQRTEQGDSAMYLCASSLSNQPQHFGDGTRLSIL.

Note on this clone: The read terminates 3 residues ahead of where the CDR3 ends, so the germline J gene completes it. The genes are TRBV2 and TRBJ1-1, with 10 bases lining up with TRBD1. Germline V CDR1 and CDR2: SNHLY, FYNNEI. This CDR3 has 15 amino acids. Trimming cost V 2 bases and J 5 bases; bases outside gene matches: 5. CDR3 DNA (partial): TGTGCCAGCAGTGAAAGACAGGGGGCGCTTACTGAA. It is translated as CASSERQGALTE. The complete CDR3 reads CASSERQGALTEAFF.

CDR3 DNA (partial): TGTGCCAGTACCAGGGACAGGGGTATCAATCAGCCC. It is translated as CASTRDRGINQP. From start to end, the CDR3 is CASTRDRGINQPQHF. The chain is built from TRBV19 and TRBJ1-5; 10 nucleotides agree with TRBD1. The CDR3 end falls 3 residues outside the read, so it is completed with the germline J gene. From germline, CDR1 is LNHDA and CDR2 SQIVND (reference sequence). The CDR3 is 15 residues long. Unmatched junction bases numbered 6, after V lost 7 bases and J lost 3 bases. Filled out from reference TRBV19 and TRBJ1-5, the complete variable domain reads DGGITQSPKYLFRKEGQNVTLSCEQNLNHDAMYWYRQDPGQGLRLIYYSQIVNDFQKGDIAEGYSVSREKKESFPLTVTSAQKNPTAFYLCASTRDRGINQPQHFGDGTRLSIL.

With regard to this clone: The DNA ends 3 residues before the CDR3 does, and the rest of the CDR3 is filled in from the germline J gene. This chain links TRBV19 with TRBJ1-6, with D maybe TRBD1 (5 bases). V gave up 5 bases and J gave up 10 bases, with 15 bases separating them. This CDR3 is 14 amino acids long. Per germline, CDR1 LNHDA and CDR2 SQIVND (reference sequence). CDR3 bases read: TGTGCCAGTAGTGGGGGGACGAGCTCCTCACCC. Translated: CASSGGTSSSP. The entire CDR3 is CASSGGTSSSPLHF.

A word on this clone: Read sequence stops 3 residues before the CDR3 end, and the germline J gene provides the missing end. The chain uses TRBV5-1 and TRBJ1-1; 8 bases fit TRBD1. The CDR3 covers 15 residues. Losses at the gene ends were 4 bases for V and 4 bases for J; bases not matched to a gene: 9. Looked up from germline, CDR1 is SGHRS and CDR2 is YFSETQ. Incomplete CDR3 DNA: TGCGCCAGCAGCCGAGGGACAGGTAGTAGCACTGAA. Amino acid sequence: CASSRGTGSSTE. The whole CDR3 is CASSRGTGSSTEAFF. The full variable domain, with the rest looked up from reference TRBV5-1 and TRBJ1-1, is KAGVTQTPRYLIKTRGQQVTLSCSPISGHRSVSWYQQTPGQGLQFLFEYFSETQRNKGNFPGRFSGRQFSNSRSEMNVSTLELGDSALYLCASSRGTGSSTEAFFGQGTRLTVV.

To note about this clone: The sequenced fragment ends 3 residues before the CDR3 boundary, so the rest is inferred from the germline J gene. The same CDR3 can be traced to other DNA sequences in this sample. J is TRBJ2-7 and V is TRBV5-5; TRBD1 agrees at 7 bases. J gave up 3 bases and V 1 base, and 4 bases lay outside the gene matches. The CDR3 is 14 amino acids. CDR1 and CDR2 from the germline V gene are SGHKS and YYEKEE (reference sequence). The CDR3 sequence: CASSLTGVNYEQYF. The sequenced CDR3 bases are TGTGCCAGCAGCTTGACAGGGGTCAACTACGAG.

As for this clone: The read finishes 3 residues shy of the CDR3 end, and the germline J gene is used to complete it. The rearrangement links TRBV11-2 to TRBJ2-5; D perhaps matches TRBD1 (7 bases). The V end lost 5 bases, the J end lost 4 bases, and 17 bases lay between the germline ends. Per the germline V gene, CDR1 is SGHAT and CDR2 is FQNNGV. The CDR3 length is 15 residues. The CDR3 here is CASSPGQDYGETQYF. CDR3 bases read: TGTGCCAGCAGCCCCGGACAGGACTACGGAGAGACC.

About this clone: The read stops 3 residues short of the end of the CDR3; the missing end is completed from the germline J gene. The chain uses TRBV18 and TRBJ1-2, with TRBD1 matching over 9 bases. Germline V lookup: CDR1 KGHSH, CDR2 LQKENI. The CDR3 has 15 residues. The CDR3 DNA, read in part, is TGTGCCAGCTCACCCACAGGGGGCGCGGGGTACGAC. Protein: CASSPTGGAGYD. The whole CDR3 protein reads CASSPTGGAGYDYTF.

Concerning this clone itself: The read stops 3 residues short of the end of the CDR3; the missing end is completed from the germline J gene. The genes are TRBV5-5 and TRBJ2-7, with D unclear. V was shortened by 1 base and J by 6 bases, with 8 bases between the two germline ends. Germline CDR1 is SGHKS and CDR2 is YYEKEE (reference sequence). The CDR3 runs 12 residues. Incomplete CDR3 DNA: TGTGCCAGCAGCTTGTTCTTTTCCGAG. The encoded protein is CASSLFFSE. The complete CDR3 sequence is CASSLFFSEQYF.

Comments on this clone: The sequence runs out 3 residues before the end of the CDR3; the remainder is reconstructed from the germline J gene. The chain couples TRBV7-9 to TRBJ2-3, with D perhaps matching TRBD2 (6 bases). The CDR3 has 15 residues. The germline V gene encodes CDR1 SEHNR and CDR2 FQNEAQ (reference sequence). Incomplete CDR3 DNA: TGTGCCAGCAGCTTAGCGGAGGGTCACCAAGAGACG. Translated: CASSLAEGHQET. The whole CDR3 protein reads CASSLAEGHQETQYF. Filled out from reference TRBV7-9 and TRBJ2-3, the complete variable domain reads DTGVSQNPRHKITKRGQNVTFRCDPISEHNRLYWYRQTLGQGPEFLTYFQNEAQLEKSRLLSDRFSAERPKGSFSTLEIQRTEQGDSAMYLCASSLAEGHQETQYFGPGTRLTVL.

To note about this clone: The read halts 3 residues ahead of the CDR3 end, with the missing end drawn from the germline J gene. This sequence joins TRBV7-3 and TRBJ2-1; maybe TRBD1 (5 bases). V shed 0 bases and J shed 5 bases, with 11 bases lying between them. The V gene's germline CDR1 is SGHTA and CDR2 FQGTGA. The CDR3 consists of 15 residues. CDR3 DNA (partial): TGTGCCAGCAGCTTAACCCCCGGCAGGGACAATGAG. Translated: CASSLTPGRDNE. The whole CDR3 sequence is CASSLTPGRDNEQFF.

In regard to this clone: The read ends 3 residues shy of where the CDR3 ends; the end is completed using the germline J gene. The chain employs TRBV7-9 and TRBJ1-3; D is unclear. Trimming removed 0 bases from V and 9 bases from J, with 9 bases in between. The CDR3 totals 13 residues. Germline V gene sequence: CDR1 SEHNR, CDR2 FQNEAQ (reference sequence). The CDR3 loop reads CASSLAPRGTIYF. The DNA read from the CDR3 is TGTGCCAGCAGCTTAGCTCCCCGAGGCACC.

Concerning this clone itself: The read ends 3 residues early relative to the CDR3; the germline J gene fills the gap. V is TRBV6-2 or TRBV6-3 and J is TRBJ2-5, with a possible D match to TRBD2 (6 bases). Per the germline V gene, CDR1 is MNHEY and CDR2 is SVGEGT. Trimming stripped 6 bases from V and 0 bases from J, with 14 bases between. CDR3 length equals 15 residues. CDR3 DNA (partial): TGTGCCAGCAGAGTACGGGGACTGAACCAAGAGACC. Its protein product is CASRVRGLNQET. The whole CDR3 protein reads CASRVRGLNQETQYF.

A word on this clone: The read comes to an end 3 residues before the CDR3 does, leaving the germline J gene to fill in the end. The chain joins TRBV11-2 to TRBJ2-3, with D perhaps TRBD2 (7 bases). The germline CDR1 and CDR2 sequences are SGHAT and FQNNGV. CDR3 length: 14 amino acids. The CDR3 spells CASSLEGGGATQYF. CDR3 DNA (partial): TGTGCCAGCAGCTTAGAGGGGGGGGGCGCGACG.

In regard to this clone: The read terminates 3 residues ahead of where the CDR3 ends, so the germline J gene completes it. The V call is TRBV18, the J call TRBJ2-3; no definite D call. Germline values: CDR1 KGHSH, CDR2 LQKENI. The CDR3 runs to 12 residues. CDR3: CASSPEQETQYF. CDR3 bases read: TGTGCCAGCTCACCAGAACAAGAGACG.